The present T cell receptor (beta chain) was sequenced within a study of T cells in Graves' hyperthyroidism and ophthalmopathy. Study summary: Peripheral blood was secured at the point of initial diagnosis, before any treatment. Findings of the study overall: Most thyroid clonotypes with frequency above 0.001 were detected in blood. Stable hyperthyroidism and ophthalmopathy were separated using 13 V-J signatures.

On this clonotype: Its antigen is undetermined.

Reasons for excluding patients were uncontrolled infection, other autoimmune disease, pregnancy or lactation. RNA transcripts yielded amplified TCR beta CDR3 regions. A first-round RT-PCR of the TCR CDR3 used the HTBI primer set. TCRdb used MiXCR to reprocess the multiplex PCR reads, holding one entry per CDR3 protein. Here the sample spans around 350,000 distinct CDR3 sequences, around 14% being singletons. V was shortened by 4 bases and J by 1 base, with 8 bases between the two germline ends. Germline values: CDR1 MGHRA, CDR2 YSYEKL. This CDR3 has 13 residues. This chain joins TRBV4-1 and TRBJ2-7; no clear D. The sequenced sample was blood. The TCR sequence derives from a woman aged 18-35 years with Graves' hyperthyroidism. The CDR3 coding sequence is TGCGCCAGCAGCCCTTACCATTCCTACGAGCAGTACTTC. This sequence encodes CASSPYHSYEQYF.